The present T cell receptor beta chain was sequenced within a study of blood T cell repertoires in COVID-19. In the study overall: Acute and convalescent COVID-19 samples came from the United States, Italy and Spain.

V lost 6 bases and J 0 bases, leaving 9 bases between the germline ends. The CDR3 covers 14 residues. The germline V gene encodes CDR1 MNHNY and CDR2 SVGAGI (reference sequence). This clone was counted only a few times. In the study's own analysis: Estimated nucleated cell counts came from reference gene primer amplification. Only in-frame clones appear in the TCRdb table, and some are missing; sequencing was by immunoSEQ multiplex PCR. That table furnishes V, J and clone size, whereas the DNA furnished D and trimming. The data contain roughly 200,000 clones, approximately 80% of them singletons. What was sequenced was peripheral blood. The TCR sequence derives from a woman between 35 and 50 years old with COVID-19, enrolled during active disease. The gene calls are TRBV6-6 and TRBJ2-1, with a weak D call TRBD1 (5 bases). Here the CDR3 DNA reads TGTGCCAGCAGCCGTAGGGGCTCCTACAATGAGCAGTTCTTC. It translates to CASSRRGSYNEQFF.